The 9 T cell receptor beta chains below come from one sample, sequenced in a study of T cell changes during pregnancy in multiple sclerosis. Here immunoSEQ multiplex PCR was the method, and the copy in TCRdb shows in-frame clones only, minus some. Among under 70,000 clones listed, 91% were seen once. The sample was peripheral blood, taken in the third trimester of pregnancy. The receptors originated from a female donor in good health, enrolled as a control in a pregnancy study.

V is TRBV20-1 and J is TRBJ2-1, with D possibly matching TRBD1 (5 bases). The germline V gene has CDR1 DFQATT and CDR2 SNEGSKA (reference sequence). Trimming stripped 2 bases from V and 14 bases from J, with 13 bases between. The CDR3 runs 11 residues. DNA of the CDR3: TGCAGTGCTAGACGTCTTAGGGGTGAGTTCTTC. This sequence encodes CSARRLRGEFF.

The CDR3 DNA reads TGTGCCAGCTTAGGGGCCAATACAAACAATGAGCAGTTCTTC. It is translated as CASLGANTNNEQFF. The chain combines TRBV27 with TRBJ2-1; D may be TRBD1 (5 bases). The CDR3 contains 14 residues. Germline CDR1 is MNHEY and CDR2 is SMNVEV (reference sequence). V was trimmed by 8 bases and J by 5 bases, leaving 16 bases between them.

The chain couples TRBV6-6 to TRBJ2-5; D remains unclear. The DNA end is a closer match to TRBJ2-7, so the J assignment may be wrong. The CDR3 consists of 12 residues. Per germline, CDR1 MNHNY and CDR2 SVGAGI (reference sequence). Here the CDR3 DNA reads TGTGCCAGCAGAACTGGATACTACGAGCAGTACTTC. Translated, it gives CASRTGYYEQYF.

This chain connects TRBV4-2 to TRBJ2-3; D uncertain. The V and J ends lost 1 base and 3 bases respectively, with 5 bases between them. CDR1 LGHNA and CDR2 YNFKEQ come from the germline V gene. The CDR3 is made up of 13 amino acids. This CDR3 reads CASSQGSTDTQYF. CDR3 DNA: TGTGCCAGCAGCCAAGGGAGTACAGATACGCAGTATTTT.

This chain connects TRBV5-1 to TRBJ2-7; 7 positions match TRBD1. The CDR3 sequence is 15 residues long. Germline CDR1 reads SGHRS; CDR2 reads YFSETQ. The trim removed 4 bases at V and 3 bases at J, leaving 10 bases unmatched. CDR3 nucleotides: TGCGCCAGCAGCCTAAGACAGGGACGGGGCTACGAGCAGTACTTC. It specifies CASSLRQGRGYEQYF.

The chain joins TRBV5-6 to TRBJ1-5; D perhaps matches TRBD1 (5 bases). Trimming left V 2 bases short and J 5 bases short, with 17 bases between. From germline, CDR1 is SGHDT and CDR2 YYEEEE. This CDR3 is built from 16 residues. The CDR3 nucleotides are TGTGCCAGCAGCTTTGGGGCCACCGGGTCCCATCAGCCCCAGCATTTT. It translates to CASSFGATGSHQPQHF.

This chain joins TRBV5-6 and TRBJ2-5; perhaps TRBD1 as D (5 bases). V lost 4 bases and J lost 2, with 12 bases in between. The length of the CDR3 is 14 residues. From germline, CDR1 is SGHDT and CDR2 YYEEEE. The CDR3 nucleotides read TGTGCCAGCAGCCCGGTGGGGCGGCAAGAGACCCAGTACTTC. It codes for CASSPVGRQETQYF.

This clone occurred once. The V and J genes are TRBV19 and TRBJ2-7; D is uncertain. The CDR3 covers 16 residues. In germline, CDR1 is LNHDA, CDR2 SQIVND (reference sequence). Trimming took 1 base from V and 2 from J, leaving 15 bases between them. The CDR3: CASSIVPQINPYEQYF. In nucleotides, the CDR3 is TGTGCCAGTAGTATAGTTCCGCAGATTAACCCCTACGAGCAGTACTTC.

The chain uses TRBV28 and TRBJ2-1, with 7 bases aligning to TRBD1. With 5 bases clipped from V and 5 bases from J, the junction kept 12 bases outside the gene matches. This CDR3 comprises 16 residues. The germline V gene encodes CDR1 MDHEN and CDR2 SYDVKM. This CDR3 is CASSPPGRGLNNEQFF. The CDR3 nucleotides are TGTGCCAGCAGTCCGCCGGGCAGGGGGTTAAACAATGAGCAGTTCTTC.